What follows is one T cell receptor (beta chain) and its context. Antigen: not known. Sequence at one end of the junction differs from germline and may be a read error. The record originates from a study of blood T cells in healthy people across ages. General study findings and limits: It was the long-lived donors that had more naive CD4+ cells and higher diversity than aged donors. TCR beta diversity was tightly associated with the proportion of naive T cells. Across the age range, TCR beta diversity per million T cells fell in a roughly linear way.

The CDR3 has 16 amino acids. Germline V lookup: CDR1 MGHRA, CDR2 YSYEKL. The authors ran a second PCR of about 6 to 12 cycles using a sample-barcoded 5' primer and a J-beta primer mix. TCRdb re-called the 5' RACE reads with MiXCR, one entry per CDR3 protein. The table shows roughly 1.5 million distinct CDR3 sequences, with approximately 42% occurring only once. Sequencing used blood. The chain joins TRBV4-1 to TRBJ2-1; no definite D call. The TCR comes from a young woman in good health. CDR3 sequence: CANSQRLTTHGNEQFF. In nucleotides, the CDR3 is TGCGCCAACAGCCAACGACTTACAACACACGGCAATGAGCAGTTCTTC.